The T cell receptor beta chain described here comes from a study of T cell responses to AZD1222 COVID-19 vaccine. TCRdb's copy holds only in-frame clones and misses some; the assay was immunoSEQ multiplex PCR. The sample has 110,000 to 150,000 clones, 85% to 95% seen once; the top ten hold about 12%. Overall study results and limits: Seropositive status at baseline applied to only a handful of AZD1222 recipients.

This clone was counted once. Its antigen is not identified. The sample here was peripheral blood, taken after recovery from COVID-19. This receptor was taken from an adult who had recovered from COVID-19.

The CDR3 here is CASSLFDRSTQHF. The DNA of the CDR3 is TGTGCCAGCAGTTTATTTGACAGATCAACCCAGCATTTT. This rearrangement joins TRBV28 to TRBJ1-5; TRBD1 is a possible D gene (5 bases). CDR3 size: 13 residues. Germline CDR1 and CDR2: MDHEN and SYDVKM. Trimming took 1 base from V and 11 from J, leaving 12 bases between them.